These T cell receptor beta chains were read from a single sample in a study of cytomegalovirus exposure and HLA in healthy donors. Sequencing was performed with immunoSEQ multiplex PCR; in TCRdb, only in-frame clones are kept and a portion is missing. The profile shows 110,000 to 150,000 clones, 60% to 80% of them singletons. Sequenced: PBMCs. The receptors derive from a woman aged 25-40 years in good health and CMV-seronegative. Each CDR3 is given with its conserved first and last residue. A D gene is named only where the DNA matches it firmly. The listing skips clone size in some rows; elsewhere it reads once, few, many or a size class.

J gene | clone size | D gene | V gene | CDR3 DNA | CDR3 protein
TRBJ1-2 | . | TRBD1 | TRBV11-2 | TGTGCCAGCAGCTTAAGCGGGACAGGGCTCTATGGCTACACCTTC | CASSLSGTGLYGYTF
TRBJ2-1 | . | TRBD2 | TRBV4-1 | TGCGCCAGCAGCCAAAGACTAGCGGGGGGCCCGGATGAGCAGTTCTTC | CASSQRLAGGPDEQFF
TRBJ1-1 | . | . | TRBV5-6 | TGTGCCAGCAGCTTGGCGTTCAGAATCACAGGGAGCACTGAAGCTTTCTTT | CASSLAFRITGSTEAFF
TRBJ1-4 | . | . | TRBV1 | TGCACCAGCAGCCTTGAGGGGGAAACTAATGAAAAACTGTTTTTT | CTSSLEGETNEKLFF
TRBJ2-3 | . | TRBD1 | TRBV2 | TGTGCCAGCCAGATCATGGGACAGGGGTCAGATACGCAGTATTTT | CASQIMGQGSDTQYF
TRBJ2-7 | . | TRBD1 | TRBV5-5 | TGTGCCAGCAGCGGAGGTCCGGGACAGAACTACGAGCAGTACTTC | CASSGGPGQNYEQYF
TRBJ2-7 | once | TRBD1 | TRBV9 | TGTGCCAGCAGCGTAGGACAGGGGTACTCCTACGAGCAGTACTTC | CASSVGQGYSYEQYF
TRBJ2-2 | . | . | TRBV11-2 | TGTGCCAGCAGCCCCCTGGGGGGGGGCCACACCGGGGAGCTGTTTTTT | CASSPLGGGHTGELFF
TRBJ1-4 | few | TRBD1 | TRBV6-6 | TGTGCCAGCAGTTTGACAGGGGATAAACTGTTTTTT | CASSLTGDKLFF
TRBJ2-7 | . | TRBD2 | TRBV27 | TGTGCCAGCCGAACCGGGGGGGCCGGCGAGCAGTACTTC | CASRTGGAGEQYF
TRBJ2-5 | . | TRBD1 | TRBV25-1 | TGTGCCAGCAGTGGGACAGGGAGGCAAGAGACCCAGTACTTC | CASSGTGRQETQYF
TRBJ1-6 | . | TRBD1 | TRBV11-2 | TGTGCCAGCAGCTTTACAGGGGTGAATTCACCCCTCCACTTT | CASSFTGVNSPLHF
TRBJ1-1 | . | . | TRBV4-3 | TGCGCCAGCAGCCTATTTACCGGAGGACGGGGAGGGGAGAACACTGAAGCTTTCTTT | CASSLFTGGRGGENTEAFF
TRBJ1-1 | few | . | TRBV7-3 | TGTGCCAGCAGCTTACATACAGGGAGCACTGAAGCTTTCTTT | CASSLHTGSTEAFF
TRBJ1-6 | . | TRBD1 | TRBV28 | TGTGCCAGCAGTTCACAGGGGATCTCCTATAATTCACCCCTCCACTTT | CASSSQGISYNSPLHF
TRBJ2-7 | . | . | TRBV30 | TGTGCCTGGAATCTCGGCTCCTACGAGCAGTACTTC | CAWNLGSYEQYF
TRBJ1-2 | . | TRBD1 | TRBV6-1 | TGTGCCAGCGGGCAGGGGGCCCCTTCCTATGGCTACACCTTC | CASGQGAPSYGYTF
TRBJ1-2 | . | . | TRBV29-1 | TGCAGCGCAGATAGTGCCCGGAGCTATGGCTACACCTTC | CSADSARSYGYTF
TRBJ1-1 | . | . | TRBV23-1 | TGCGCCAGCAGTCAACCGGATCGGATGGACAGCTACCAGAACACTGAAGCTTTCTTT | CASSQPDRMDSYQNTEAFF
TRBJ2-4 | . | . | TRBV7-9 | TGTGCCAGCAGCTTGGACATCTCGATGGCCAAAAACATTCAGTACTTC | CASSLDISMAKNIQYF
TRBJ1-6 | . | . | TRBV15 | TGTGCCACCAGCAGAGATGGTCAGAATTCACCCCTCCACTTT | CATSRDGQNSPLHF
TRBJ1-3 | once | TRBD1 | TRBV9 | TGTGCCAGCAGCTTCCGACAGGGGGTTACTGGAAACACCATATATTTT | CASSFRQGVTGNTIYF
TRBJ1-1 | . | TRBD1 | TRBV5-8 | TGTGCCAGCAGCTTCGGGACAGGGAACACTGAAGCTTTCTTT | CASSFGTGNTEAFF
TRBJ2-1 | once | TRBD2 | TRBV7-2 | TGTGCCAGCAGCTTCGGGGGGGCTAACAATGAGCAGTTCTTC | CASSFGGANNEQFF
TRBJ2-3 | once | TRBD2 | TRBV7-2 | TGTGCCAGCAGCCTACTAGCGGGGGCGAGCACAGATACGCAGTATTTT | CASSLLAGASTDTQYF
TRBJ1-1 | . | . | TRBV29-1 | TGCAGCGCCCGAGAGGTGGGCCCCGGGGGAGCTTTCTTT | CSAREVGPGGAFF
TRBJ1-2 | once | . | TRBV15 | TGTGCCACCAGCAGAGATACATCAGATCTCTATGGCTACACCTTC | CATSRDTSDLYGYTF
TRBJ1-1 | . | . | TRBV9 | TGTGCCAGCAGCGTCATAGAGAACACTGAAGCTTTCTTT | CASSVIENTEAFF
TRBJ2-1 | . | TRBD2 | TRBV18 | TGTGCCAGCTCACGGACTAGCGGGGGATACAATGAGCAGTTCTTC | CASSRTSGGYNEQFF
TRBJ1-4 | . | TRBD1 | TRBV27 | TGTGCCAGCAGTTTATATTACAGGGGGGACGAAAAACTGTTTTTT | CASSLYYRGDEKLFF
TRBJ2-6 | . | TRBD1 | TRBV2 | TGTGCCAGCATGTTCCAGGGGGCTGGTAGTGGGGCCAACGTCCTGACTTTC | CASMFQGAGSGANVLTF
TRBJ2-1 | . | . | TRBV30 | TGTGCCTGGAATCCTCTAGCGTCGGCCATATCAGACGACAATGAGCAGTTCTTC | CAWNPLASAISDDNEQFF
TRBJ1-2 | . | . | TRBV18 | TGTGCCAGCTCACCGACTCAGGGATGGTATGGCTACACCTTC | CASSPTQGWYGYTF
TRBJ1-2 | . | TRBD1 | TRBV5-1 | TGCGCCACCTCTCCATTTGTACAGGGGTTGAACTATGGCTACACCTTC | CATSPFVQGLNYGYTF
TRBJ1-5 | . | TRBD1 | TRBV7-8 | TGTGCCAGCAGCTTAACGGGACAGGCGGGTCAGCCCCAGCATTTT | CASSLTGQAGQPQHF
TRBJ2-2 | . | . | TRBV5-1 | TGCGCCAGCACAAACGAAGCGGCCACCGGGGAGCTGTTTTTT | CASTNEAATGELFF
TRBJ2-1 | . | . | TRBV27 | TGTGCCAGCAGTTCGGACAGCCACAATGAGCAGTTCTTC | CASSSDSHNEQFF
TRBJ2-2 | . | TRBD2 | TRBV5-1 | TGCGCCAGCAGCCCGGGACTAGCGGGGTCGGGCGGGGAGCTGTTTTTT | CASSPGLAGSGGELFF
TRBJ2-3 | . | . | TRBV7-8 | TGTGCCAGCAGCTTAGATGATAGCGGCTACACAGATACGCAGTATTTT | CASSLDDSGYTDTQYF
TRBJ2-7 | . | . | TRBV10-1 | TGCGCCAGCAGTGACGTGGCCAGGGGCGAGCAGTACTTC | CASSDVARGEQYF
TRBJ1-2 | . | . | TRBV5-6 | TGTGCCAGCAGCGCGACGGGAAACTATGGCTACACCTTC | CASSATGNYGYTF
TRBJ2-3 | . | TRBD2 | TRBV30 | TGTGCCTGGAGTGGGAGGGCGGGGGGGGGCACAGATACGCAGTATTTT | CAWSGRAGGGTDTQYF
TRBJ1-1 | . | . | TRBV6-1 | TGTGCCAGCAGTGAAGAAGGAGGACGGCTGAACACTGAAGCTTTCTTT | CASSEEGGRLNTEAFF
TRBJ1-1 | . | TRBD1 | TRBV9 | TGTGCCAGCAGCACACAGGGGCTGAACACTGAAGCTTTCTTT | CASSTQGLNTEAFF
TRBJ1-4 | . | . | TRBV6-5 | TGTGCCAGCAGTTACGCACCAGCAACTAATGAAAAACTGTTTTTT | CASSYAPATNEKLFF
TRBJ2-5 | . | TRBD1 | TRBV29-1 | TGCAGCGTTGAGGGCGACAGGGGGTTAGGGACCCAGTACTTC | CSVEGDRGLGTQYF
TRBJ2-2 | . | . | TRBV11-1 | TGTGCCAGCAGCGTCTCAGGGGATAGCACCGGGGAGCTGTTTTTT | CASSVSGDSTGELFF
TRBJ1-5 | . | . | TRBV7-8 | TGTGCCAGCAGCTATAGGAGGGACGATCAGCCCCAGCATTTT | CASSYRRDDQPQHF
TRBJ1-6 | . | . | TRBV6-1 | TGTGCCAGCAGTGAACGGAGGGGCTCCTATAATTCACCCCTCCACTTT | CASSERRGSYNSPLHF
TRBJ2-5 | . | . | TRBV6-1 | TGTGCCAGCAGTGAAGTTGCGGCAGGGTCTCGAGAGACCCAGTACTTC | CASSEVAAGSRETQYF